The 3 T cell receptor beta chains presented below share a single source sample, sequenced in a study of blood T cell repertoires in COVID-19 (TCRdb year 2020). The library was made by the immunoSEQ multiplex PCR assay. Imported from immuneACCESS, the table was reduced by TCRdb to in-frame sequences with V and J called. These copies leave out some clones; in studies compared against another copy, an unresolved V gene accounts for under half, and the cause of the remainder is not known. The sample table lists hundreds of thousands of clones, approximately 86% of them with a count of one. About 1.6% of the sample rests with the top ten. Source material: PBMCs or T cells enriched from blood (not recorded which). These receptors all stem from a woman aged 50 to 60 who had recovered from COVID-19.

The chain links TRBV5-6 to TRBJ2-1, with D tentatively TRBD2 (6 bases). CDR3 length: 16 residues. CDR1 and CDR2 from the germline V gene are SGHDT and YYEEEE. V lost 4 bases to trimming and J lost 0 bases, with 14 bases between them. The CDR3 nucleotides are TGTGCCAGCAGCCCCCTTGGAGGGCGCTCCTACAATGAGCAGTTCTTC. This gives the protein CASSPLGGRSYNEQFF. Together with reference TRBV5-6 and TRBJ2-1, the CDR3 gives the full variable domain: DAGVTQSPTHLIKTRGQQVTLRCSPKSGHDTVSWYQQALGQGPQFIFQYYEEEERQRGNFPDRFSGHQFPNYSSELNVNALLLGDSALYLCASSPLGGRSYNEQFFGPGTRLTVL.

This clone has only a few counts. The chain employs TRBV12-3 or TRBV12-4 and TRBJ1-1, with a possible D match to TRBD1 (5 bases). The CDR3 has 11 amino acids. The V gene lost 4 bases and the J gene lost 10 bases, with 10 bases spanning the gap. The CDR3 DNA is TGTGCCAGCAGTTCAGGGTTAGCAGCTTTCTTT. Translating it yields CASSSGLAAFF.

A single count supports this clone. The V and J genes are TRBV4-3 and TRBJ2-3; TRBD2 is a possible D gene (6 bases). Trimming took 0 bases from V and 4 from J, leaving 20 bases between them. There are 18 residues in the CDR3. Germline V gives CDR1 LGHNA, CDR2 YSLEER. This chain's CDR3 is CASSQEGSGASAPDTQYF. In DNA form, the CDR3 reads TGCGCCAGCAGCCAAGAAGGGTCCGGCGCTAGCGCCCCAGATACGCAGTATTTT.